The rows below give T cell receptor beta chains drawn from one sample of a study of blood T cell repertoires in COVID-19. Produced via immunoSEQ multiplex PCR; TCRdb's table is partial and in-frame only. The data hold about 300,000 clones, with 84% observed a single time. Sequences were obtained from peripheral blood. The receptor source for this set is a human donor with COVID-19, enrolled during active disease. The donor label of this sample is uncertain. The conserved cysteine and the conserved F or W are not part of the CDR3 here. The order of the fields is J gene, V gene, D gene, clone size, CDR3 protein. D genes are given only for firm matches. A clone size is listed for some rows: how often the clone was seen (once, few, many), or a class if it is expanded.

j_gene: TRBJ1-4
v_gene: TRBV19
d_gene: NA
abundance: NA
CDR3aa: ASSLQLRNEKLF

j_gene: TRBJ1-6
v_gene: TRBV2
d_gene: NA
abundance: NA
CDR3aa: ASRTDVNNSPLH

j_gene: TRBJ1-1
v_gene: TRBV28
d_gene: NA
abundance: NA
CDR3aa: ASREQGGTEAF

j_gene: TRBJ1-1
v_gene: TRBV7-8
d_gene: NA
abundance: NA
CDR3aa: ASSLGQNTEAF

j_gene: TRBJ2-2
v_gene: TRBV7-2
d_gene: NA
abundance: NA
CDR3aa: ASSIDSNTGELF

j_gene: TRBJ2-1
v_gene: TRBV6-5
d_gene: NA
abundance: NA
CDR3aa: ASRTRYNEQF

j_gene: TRBJ2-5
v_gene: TRBV2
d_gene: NA
abundance: NA
CDR3aa: ASSVDRQETQY

j_gene: TRBJ1-2
v_gene: TRBV11-1
d_gene: TRBD1
abundance: NA
CDR3aa: ASSQGEDYGYT

j_gene: TRBJ1-5
v_gene: TRBV7-8
d_gene: NA
abundance: NA
CDR3aa: ASSSTSYRESQPQH

j_gene: TRBJ1-1
v_gene: TRBV7-3
d_gene: TRBD1
abundance: NA
CDR3aa: ASSLIGGLDTEAF

j_gene: TRBJ2-3
v_gene: TRBV7-9
d_gene: TRBD2
abundance: NA
CDR3aa: ASSPPFRLAGGRDTQY

j_gene: TRBJ1-3
v_gene: TRBV19
d_gene: NA
abundance: NA
CDR3aa: ASSKFPTWSTGNTIY

j_gene: TRBJ2-3
v_gene: TRBV10-1
d_gene: NA
abundance: NA
CDR3aa: ASSESGRDTQY

j_gene: TRBJ2-7
v_gene: TRBV11-3
d_gene: NA
abundance: NA
CDR3aa: ASSLGRASVREQY

j_gene: TRBJ1-1
v_gene: TRBV4-1
d_gene: NA
abundance: NA
CDR3aa: ASSQDPGSKAF

j_gene: TRBJ2-1
v_gene: TRBV6-5
d_gene: NA
abundance: once
CDR3aa: ASSQLQGSDNEQF

j_gene: TRBJ1-1
v_gene: TRBV27
d_gene: TRBD1
abundance: NA
CDR3aa: ASRISGQELSEAF

j_gene: TRBJ1-5
v_gene: TRBV28
d_gene: TRBD1
abundance: NA
CDR3aa: ASSLAGQGVSNQPQH

j_gene: TRBJ2-7
v_gene: TRBV6-6
d_gene: NA
abundance: NA
CDR3aa: ASSYDQGRLAYEQY

j_gene: TRBJ2-7
v_gene: TRBV7-8
d_gene: NA
abundance: NA
CDR3aa: ASSLGPYERQY

j_gene: TRBJ2-3
v_gene: TRBV27
d_gene: TRBD2
abundance: NA
CDR3aa: ASSSRDYGRDTQY

j_gene: TRBJ1-4
v_gene: TRBV5-6
d_gene: NA
abundance: once
CDR3aa: ASSLPGLNEKLF

j_gene: TRBJ1-5
v_gene: TRBV28
d_gene: NA
abundance: NA
CDR3aa: ASSPSRNQPQH

j_gene: TRBJ2-7
v_gene: TRBV15
d_gene: TRBD1
abundance: NA
CDR3aa: ATSGDRGPYEQY

j_gene: TRBJ1-6
v_gene: TRBV11-2
d_gene: NA
abundance: NA
CDR3aa: ASSLYEDSPLH

j_gene: TRBJ1-2
v_gene: TRBV9
d_gene: TRBD1
abundance: few
CDR3aa: ASSVDEGRTGGYT

j_gene: TRBJ1-1
v_gene: TRBV20-1
d_gene: NA
abundance: NA
CDR3aa: SASQQVNTEAF

j_gene: TRBJ1-3
v_gene: TRBV29-1
d_gene: NA
abundance: once
CDR3aa: SVASSSGNTIY

j_gene: TRBJ2-3
v_gene: TRBV19
d_gene: NA
abundance: once
CDR3aa: ASNGVGRGPDTQY

j_gene: TRBJ1-6
v_gene: TRBV6-5
d_gene: NA
abundance: NA
CDR3aa: ASKQGPDSPLH

j_gene: TRBJ2-1
v_gene: TRBV11-2
d_gene: NA
abundance: NA
CDR3aa: ASSLVDQGLAQVNEQF

j_gene: TRBJ2-7
v_gene: TRBV28
d_gene: NA
abundance: once
CDR3aa: ASSQGGSSYEQY

j_gene: TRBJ1-3
v_gene: TRBV7-9
d_gene: NA
abundance: once
CDR3aa: ASSLVEGGNTIY

j_gene: TRBJ2-7
v_gene: TRBV6-5
d_gene: NA
abundance: NA
CDR3aa: ATATVYEQY

j_gene: TRBJ2-3
v_gene: TRBV25-1
d_gene: TRBD2
abundance: NA
CDR3aa: ASSPRLAGGTDTQY

j_gene: TRBJ2-4
v_gene: TRBV3-1/TRBV3-2
d_gene: NA
abundance: NA
CDR3aa: ASSKQGFATKNIQY

j_gene: TRBJ1-1
v_gene: TRBV6-5
d_gene: TRBD1
abundance: NA
CDR3aa: ASSSLGTGGETEAF

j_gene: TRBJ2-3
v_gene: TRBV7-2
d_gene: TRBD2
abundance: NA
CDR3aa: ASSSSGRATDTQY

j_gene: TRBJ2-3
v_gene: TRBV24-1
d_gene: NA
abundance: NA
CDR3aa: ATSDLGRPKY

j_gene: TRBJ1-2
v_gene: TRBV5-6
d_gene: NA
abundance: NA
CDR3aa: ASSLTFRGNGYT

j_gene: TRBJ2-7
v_gene: TRBV2
d_gene: NA
abundance: NA
CDR3aa: ASSVRVDSYEQY

j_gene: TRBJ1-2
v_gene: TRBV30
d_gene: TRBD1
abundance: few
CDR3aa: AWSREGTGGSYGYT

j_gene: TRBJ1-6
v_gene: TRBV2
d_gene: NA
abundance: NA
CDR3aa: ASSLGQSSYNSPLH

j_gene: TRBJ1-6
v_gene: TRBV10-3
d_gene: TRBD1
abundance: once
CDR3aa: AISEVTGSSYNSPLH

j_gene: TRBJ1-2
v_gene: TRBV19
d_gene: TRBD1
abundance: NA
CDR3aa: ASSPGDREGYGYT

j_gene: TRBJ2-2
v_gene: TRBV10-3
d_gene: NA
abundance: NA
CDR3aa: AISATTDTGELF

j_gene: TRBJ2-5
v_gene: TRBV9
d_gene: TRBD2
abundance: NA
CDR3aa: ASSAGSGYQETQY

j_gene: TRBJ1-1
v_gene: TRBV7-9
d_gene: NA
abundance: many
CDR3aa: ASSLVQGTNTEAF

j_gene: TRBJ2-3
v_gene: TRBV7-6
d_gene: TRBD2
abundance: NA
CDR3aa: ASSLLMGTSGRTDTQY

j_gene: TRBJ2-7
v_gene: TRBV25-1
d_gene: NA
abundance: NA
CDR3aa: ASSELEGSYEQY

j_gene: TRBJ2-1
v_gene: TRBV5-4
d_gene: TRBD2
abundance: NA
CDR3aa: ASSQSGRASYNEQF

j_gene: TRBJ2-3
v_gene: TRBV7-8
d_gene: NA
abundance: NA
CDR3aa: ASSSIAGTDTQY

j_gene: TRBJ1-1
v_gene: TRBV6-6
d_gene: NA
abundance: few
CDR3aa: ASRETEAF

j_gene: TRBJ1-2
v_gene: TRBV21-1
d_gene: NA
abundance: NA
CDR3aa: ASNTVTPYGYT

j_gene: TRBJ2-1
v_gene: TRBV27
d_gene: TRBD2
abundance: many
CDR3aa: ASSLAEGGLNNEQF

j_gene: TRBJ2-3
v_gene: TRBV9
d_gene: TRBD1
abundance: NA
CDR3aa: ASSVEGGGGTDTQY

j_gene: TRBJ2-1
v_gene: TRBV5-4
d_gene: NA
abundance: few
CDR3aa: ASSLAIAAYNEQF